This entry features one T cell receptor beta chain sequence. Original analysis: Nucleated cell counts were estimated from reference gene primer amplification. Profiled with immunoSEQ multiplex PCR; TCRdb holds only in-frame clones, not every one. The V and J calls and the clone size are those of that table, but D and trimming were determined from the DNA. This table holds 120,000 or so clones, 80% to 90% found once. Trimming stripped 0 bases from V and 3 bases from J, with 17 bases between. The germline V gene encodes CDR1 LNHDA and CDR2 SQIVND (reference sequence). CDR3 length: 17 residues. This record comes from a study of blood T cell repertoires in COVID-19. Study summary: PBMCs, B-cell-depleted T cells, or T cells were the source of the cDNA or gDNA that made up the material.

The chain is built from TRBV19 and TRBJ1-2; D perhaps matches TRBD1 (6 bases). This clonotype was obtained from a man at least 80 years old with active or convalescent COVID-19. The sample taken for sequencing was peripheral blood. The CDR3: CASSIELGEGDDYGYTF. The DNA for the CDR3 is TGTGCCAGTAGTATAGAGCTTGGGGAGGGGGATGACTATGGCTACACCTTC.